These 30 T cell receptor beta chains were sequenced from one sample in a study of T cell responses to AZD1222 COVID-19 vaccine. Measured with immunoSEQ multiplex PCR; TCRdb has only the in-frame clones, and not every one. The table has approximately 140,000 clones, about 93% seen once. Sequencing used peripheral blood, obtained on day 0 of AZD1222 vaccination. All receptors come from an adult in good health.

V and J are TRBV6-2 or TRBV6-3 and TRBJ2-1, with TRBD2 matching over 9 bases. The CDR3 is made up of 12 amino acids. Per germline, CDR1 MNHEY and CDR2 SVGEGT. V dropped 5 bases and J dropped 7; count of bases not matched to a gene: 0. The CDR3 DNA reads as TGTGCCAGCAGTAGCGGGGGGAATGAGCAGTTCTTC. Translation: CASSSGGNEQFF.

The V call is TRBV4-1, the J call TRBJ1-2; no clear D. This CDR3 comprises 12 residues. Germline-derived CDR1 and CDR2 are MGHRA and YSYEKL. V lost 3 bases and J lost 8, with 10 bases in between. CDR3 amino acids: CASSQVLGGYTF. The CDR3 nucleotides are TGCGCCAGCAGCCAGGTCCTCGGCGGCTACACCTTC.

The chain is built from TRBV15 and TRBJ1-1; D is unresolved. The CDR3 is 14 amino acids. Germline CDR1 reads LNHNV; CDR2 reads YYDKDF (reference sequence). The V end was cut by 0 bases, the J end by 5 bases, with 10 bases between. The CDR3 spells CATSRDKGSTEAFF. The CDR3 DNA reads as TGTGCCACCAGCAGAGATAAGGGATCTACTGAAGCTTTCTTT.

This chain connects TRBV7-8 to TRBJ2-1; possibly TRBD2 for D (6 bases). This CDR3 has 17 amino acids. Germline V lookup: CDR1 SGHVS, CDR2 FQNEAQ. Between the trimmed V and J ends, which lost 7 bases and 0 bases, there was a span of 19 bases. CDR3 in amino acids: CASNLQRDGSSYNEQFF. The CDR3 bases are TGTGCCAGCAACCTTCAGAGGGACGGGAGCTCCTACAATGAGCAGTTCTTC.

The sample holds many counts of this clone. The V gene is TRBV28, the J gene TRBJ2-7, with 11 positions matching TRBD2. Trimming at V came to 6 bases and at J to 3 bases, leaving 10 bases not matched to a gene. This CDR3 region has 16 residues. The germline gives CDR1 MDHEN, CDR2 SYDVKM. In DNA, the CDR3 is TGTGCCAGCAGGAGGAAGATCCTAGCGGGGGGCTACGAGCAGTACTTC. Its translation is CASRRKILAGGYEQYF.

CDR3 nucleotide sequence: TGTGCCAGCAGTATAACAGGATTCAATGAGCAGTTCTTC. Its translation: CASSITGFNEQFF. V and J are TRBV6-4 and TRBJ2-1; TRBD1 is a possible D gene (5 bases). The CDR3 length is 13 residues. Germline CDR1 reads MRHNA; CDR2 reads SNTAGT. Trimming took off 5 bases at V and 6 bases at J, with 11 bases between the two ends.

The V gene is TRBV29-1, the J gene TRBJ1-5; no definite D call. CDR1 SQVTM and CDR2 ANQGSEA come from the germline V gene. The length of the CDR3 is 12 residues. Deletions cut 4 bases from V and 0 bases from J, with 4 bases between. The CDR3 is CSVADSNQPQHF. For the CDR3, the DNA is TGCAGCGTTGCAGATAGCAATCAGCCCCAGCATTTT.

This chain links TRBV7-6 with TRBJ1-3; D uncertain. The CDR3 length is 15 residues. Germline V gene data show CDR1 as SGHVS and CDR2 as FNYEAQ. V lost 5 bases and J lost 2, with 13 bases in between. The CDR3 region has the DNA TGTGCCAGCAGCCCGCAACACGGGGCTGGAAACACCATATATTTT. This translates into CASSPQHGAGNTIYF.

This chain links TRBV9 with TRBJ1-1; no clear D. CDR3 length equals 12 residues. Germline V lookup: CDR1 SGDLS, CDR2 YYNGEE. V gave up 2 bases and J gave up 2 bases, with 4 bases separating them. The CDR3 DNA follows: TGTGCCAGCAGCGTCCCAAACACTGAAGCTTTCTTT. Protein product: CASSVPNTEAFF.

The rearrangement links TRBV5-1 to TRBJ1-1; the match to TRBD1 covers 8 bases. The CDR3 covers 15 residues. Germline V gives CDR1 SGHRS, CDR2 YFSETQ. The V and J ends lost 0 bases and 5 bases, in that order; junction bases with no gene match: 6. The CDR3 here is CASSLGDRGTTEAFF. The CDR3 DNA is TGCGCCAGCAGCTTGGGCGACAGGGGAACGACTGAAGCTTTCTTT.

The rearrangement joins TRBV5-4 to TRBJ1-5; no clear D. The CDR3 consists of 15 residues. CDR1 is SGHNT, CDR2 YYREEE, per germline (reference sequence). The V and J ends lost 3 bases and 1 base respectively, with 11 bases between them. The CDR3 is CASSSGPSSNQPQHF. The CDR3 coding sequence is TGTGCCAGCAGCTCGGGCCCCTCAAGCAATCAGCCCCAGCATTTT.

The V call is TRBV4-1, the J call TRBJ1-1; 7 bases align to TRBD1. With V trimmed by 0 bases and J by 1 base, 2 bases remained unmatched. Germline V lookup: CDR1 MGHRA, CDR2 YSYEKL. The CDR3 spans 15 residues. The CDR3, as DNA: TGCGCCAGCAGCCAAGAGGCAGGGGGGAACACTGAAGCTTTCTTT. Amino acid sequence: CASSQEAGGNTEAFF.

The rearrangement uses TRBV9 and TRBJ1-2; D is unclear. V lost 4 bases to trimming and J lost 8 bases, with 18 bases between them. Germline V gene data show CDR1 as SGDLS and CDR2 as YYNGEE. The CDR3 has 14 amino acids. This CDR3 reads CASSLSGSTGGYTF. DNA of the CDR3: TGTGCCAGCAGCCTTAGTGGGTCAACGGGAGGCTACACCTTC.

The CDR3 region is CASSRLGGDAYNEQFF. The CDR3 DNA follows: TGTGCCAGCAGTCGGCTAGGTGGGGACGCCTACAATGAGCAGTTCTTC. J is TRBJ2-1 and V is TRBV25-1; tentatively, D is TRBD1 or TRBD2 (5 bases each). The germline V and J ends were trimmed by 5 bases and 2 bases, with 16 bases remaining between them. CDR1 and CDR2 (germline): MGHDK, SYGVNS. The CDR3 contains 16 residues. Variable domain in full (rest from reference TRBV25-1 and TRBJ2-1): EADIYQTPRYLVIGTGKKITLECSQTMGHDKMYWYQQDPGMELHLIHYSYGVNSTEKGDLSSESTVSRIRTEHFPLTLESARPSHTSQYLCASSRLGGDAYNEQFFGPGTRLTVL.

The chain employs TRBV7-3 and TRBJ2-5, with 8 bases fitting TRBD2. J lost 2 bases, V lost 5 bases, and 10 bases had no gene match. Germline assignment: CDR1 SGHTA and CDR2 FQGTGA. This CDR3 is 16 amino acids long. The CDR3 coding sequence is TGTGCCAGCAGCCCAGGGGTGGCGGGGGGTCAAGAGACCCAGTACTTC. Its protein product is CASSPGVAGGQETQYF.

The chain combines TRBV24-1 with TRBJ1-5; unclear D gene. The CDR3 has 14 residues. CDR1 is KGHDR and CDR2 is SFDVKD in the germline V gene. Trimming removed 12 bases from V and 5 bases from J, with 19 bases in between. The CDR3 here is CAPTFSRPDQPQHF. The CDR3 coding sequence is TGTGCCCCCACGTTTTCGCGGCCGGATCAGCCCCAGCATTTT.

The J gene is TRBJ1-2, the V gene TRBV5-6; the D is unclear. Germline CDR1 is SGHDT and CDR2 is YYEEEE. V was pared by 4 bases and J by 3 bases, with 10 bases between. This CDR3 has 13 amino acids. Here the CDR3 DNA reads TGTGCCAGCAGCATCGGACGGGACTATGGCTACACCTTC. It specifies CASSIGRDYGYTF.

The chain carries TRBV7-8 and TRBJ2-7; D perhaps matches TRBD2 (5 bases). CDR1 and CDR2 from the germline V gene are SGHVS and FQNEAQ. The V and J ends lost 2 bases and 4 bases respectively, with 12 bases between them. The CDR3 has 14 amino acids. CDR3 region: CASSLNRDRYEQYF. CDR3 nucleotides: TGTGCCAGCAGCTTAAACCGGGATCGGTACGAGCAGTACTTC.

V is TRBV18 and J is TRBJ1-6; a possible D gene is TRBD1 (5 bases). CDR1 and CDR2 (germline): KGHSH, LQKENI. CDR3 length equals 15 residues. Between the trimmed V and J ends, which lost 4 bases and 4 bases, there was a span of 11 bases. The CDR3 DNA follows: TGTGCCAGCTCACTTTCGGGACTATATAATTCACCCCTCCACTTT. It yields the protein CASSLSGLYNSPLHF.

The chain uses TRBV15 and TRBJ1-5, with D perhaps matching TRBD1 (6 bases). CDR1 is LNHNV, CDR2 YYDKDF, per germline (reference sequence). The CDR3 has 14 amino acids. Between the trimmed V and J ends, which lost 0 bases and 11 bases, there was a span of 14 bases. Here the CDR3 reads CATSRDGGGGTQHF. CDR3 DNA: TGTGCCACCAGCAGAGATGGGGGCGGGGGGACCCAGCATTTT.

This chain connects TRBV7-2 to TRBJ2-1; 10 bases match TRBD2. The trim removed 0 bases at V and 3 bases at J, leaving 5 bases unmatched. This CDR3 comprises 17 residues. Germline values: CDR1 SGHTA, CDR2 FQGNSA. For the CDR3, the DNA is TGTGCCAGCAGCTTAGCGCCTAGCGGGAGTATCTACAATGAGCAGTTCTTC. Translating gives CASSLAPSGSIYNEQFF.

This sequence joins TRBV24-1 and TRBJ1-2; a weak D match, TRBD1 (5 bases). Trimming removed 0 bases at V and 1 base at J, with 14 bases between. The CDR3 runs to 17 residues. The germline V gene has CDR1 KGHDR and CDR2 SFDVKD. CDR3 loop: CATSDLEAGTFNYGYTF. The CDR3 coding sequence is TGTGCCACCAGTGATTTGGAGGCAGGGACTTTTAACTATGGCTACACCTTC.

The CDR3 DNA reads TGTGCCAGCAGCTTAGGCGGGGACCCTAGCACAGATACGCAGTATTTT. It translates to CASSLGGDPSTDTQYF. The rearrangement links TRBV7-2 to TRBJ2-3; D is perhaps TRBD2 (6 bases). Germline assignment: CDR1 SGHTA and CDR2 FQGNSA. This CDR3 region has 16 residues. The V gene lost 1 base and the J gene lost 0 bases, with 11 bases spanning the gap.

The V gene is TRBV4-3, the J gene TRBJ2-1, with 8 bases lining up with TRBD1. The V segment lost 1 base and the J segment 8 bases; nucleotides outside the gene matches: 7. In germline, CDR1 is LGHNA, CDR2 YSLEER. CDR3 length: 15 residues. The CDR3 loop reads CASSQGTGSGDEQFF. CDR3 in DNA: TGCGCCAGCAGCCAAGGGACAGGGTCTGGGGATGAGCAGTTCTTC.

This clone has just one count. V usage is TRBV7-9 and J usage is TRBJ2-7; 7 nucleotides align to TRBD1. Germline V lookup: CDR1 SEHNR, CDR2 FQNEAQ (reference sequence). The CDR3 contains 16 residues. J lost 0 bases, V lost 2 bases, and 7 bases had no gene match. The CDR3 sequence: CASSLTQGVYSYEQYF. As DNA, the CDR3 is TGTGCCAGCAGCTTAACCCAGGGGGTCTACTCCTACGAGCAGTACTTC.

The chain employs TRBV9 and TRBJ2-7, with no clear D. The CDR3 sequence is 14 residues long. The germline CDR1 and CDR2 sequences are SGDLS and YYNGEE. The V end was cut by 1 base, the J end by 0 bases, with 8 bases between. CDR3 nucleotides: TGTGCCAGCAGCGTACACGAAGTCTCCTACGAGCAGTACTTC. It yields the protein CASSVHEVSYEQYF.

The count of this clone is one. The CDR3 reads CASSVAGNSPLHF. Written as DNA, the CDR3 is TGTGCCAGCAGCGTAGCCGGGAATTCACCCCTCCACTTT. The chain couples TRBV9 to TRBJ1-6; D unresolved. The V end lost 0 bases, the J end lost 7 bases, and 5 bases lay between the germline ends. Germline V lookup: CDR1 SGDLS, CDR2 YYNGEE. The CDR3 is 13 residues long. Complete variable domain (other parts from reference TRBV9 and TRBJ1-6): DSGVTQTPKHLITATGQRVTLRCSPRSGDLSVYWYQQSLDQGLQFLIQYYNGEERAKGNILERFSAQQFPDLHSELNLSSLELGDSALYFCASSVAGNSPLHFGNGTRLTVT.

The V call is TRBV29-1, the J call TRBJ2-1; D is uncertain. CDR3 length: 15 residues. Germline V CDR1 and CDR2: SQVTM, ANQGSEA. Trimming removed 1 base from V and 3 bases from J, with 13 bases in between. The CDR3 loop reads CSVEGILDLYNEQFF. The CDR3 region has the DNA TGCAGCGTTGAAGGCATTCTGGACCTCTACAATGAGCAGTTCTTC.

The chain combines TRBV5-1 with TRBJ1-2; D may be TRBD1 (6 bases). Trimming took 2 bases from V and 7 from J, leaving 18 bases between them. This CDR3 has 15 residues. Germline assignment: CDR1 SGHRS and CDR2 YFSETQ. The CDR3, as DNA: TGCGCCAGCAGCTTACCTAAGACAGGCGAGGTTGGCTACACCTTC. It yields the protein CASSLPKTGEVGYTF.

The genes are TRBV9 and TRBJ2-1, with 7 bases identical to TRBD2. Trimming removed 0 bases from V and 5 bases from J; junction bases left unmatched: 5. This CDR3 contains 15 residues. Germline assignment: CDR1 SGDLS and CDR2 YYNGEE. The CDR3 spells CASSVGLAANNEQFF. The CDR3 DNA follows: TGTGCCAGCAGCGTAGGTCTAGCGGCGAACAATGAGCAGTTCTTC.